Shown below are 18 T cell receptor beta chains from a single sample sequenced in a study of blood T cell repertoires in COVID-19. The method was immunoSEQ multiplex PCR; TCRdb's version includes in-frame clones alone and lacks a portion of them. The profile shows under 300,000 clones, roughly 84% of them singletons. The sequenced sample consisted of peripheral blood. The receptors shown here come from a man in his forties who had recovered from COVID-19.

The V call is TRBV7-2, the J call TRBJ2-3, with 7 positions matching TRBD2. CDR3 length equals 16 residues. The J segment lost 2 bases and the V segment lost 0 bases, leaving 5 bases of the junction unmatched. Germline loops: CDR1 SGHTA, CDR2 FQGNSA. CDR3 amino acids: CASSLARLAPTDTQYF. The CDR3 region has the DNA TGTGCCAGCAGCTTAGCCAGACTAGCCCCCACAGATACGCAGTATTTT.

Remarks on this clone: Other DNA variants within this sample encode the same CDR3. V is TRBV7-2 and J is TRBJ2-7, with 11 positions matching TRBD2. The junction had 5 bases not matched to a gene; V was cut back by 6 bases and J by 4 bases. The CDR3 is 14 residues long. In germline, CDR1 is SGHTA, CDR2 FQGNSA. CDR3 DNA sequence: TGTGCCAGCAGTTTCACTAGCGGGGGTTACGAGCAGTACTTC. Translated, it gives CASSFTSGGYEQYF.

This chain uses TRBV25-1 with TRBJ1-3; a weak D match, TRBD1 (6 bases). V dropped 8 bases and J dropped 1 base, with 12 bases sitting between them. This CDR3 contains 14 residues. The germline V gene has CDR1 MGHDK and CDR2 SYGVNS. The CDR3 nucleotides read TGTGCCAGCGGGGGCGCGGGTTCTGGAAACACCATATATTTT. Translation gives CASGGAGSGNTIYF.

The chain employs TRBV11-2 and TRBJ2-7; D remains ambiguous. Trimming took 5 bases from V and 7 from J, leaving 15 bases between them. The CDR3 has 13 amino acids. Germline V gives CDR1 SGHAT, CDR2 FQNNGV. The CDR3 sequence is CASSRVPYEEQYF. Written as DNA, the CDR3 is TGTGCCAGCAGCCGGGTCCCCTATGAGGAGCAGTACTTC.

The V and J genes are TRBV3-1 (or the pseudogene TRBV3-2) and TRBJ2-7; D not resolved. The CDR3 is 11 amino acids. Trimming pared 2 bases from V and 4 bases from J, leaving 3 bases between. The germline CDR1 and CDR2 sequences are LGHDT and YNNKEL (reference sequence). CDR3: CASSQLYEQYF. In DNA, the CDR3 is TGTGCCAGCAGCCAACTGTACGAGCAGTACTTC.

This clone was found once. The chain has TRBV9 and TRBJ2-3; D is perhaps TRBD2 (6 bases). Germline CDR1 reads SGDLS; CDR2 reads YYNGEE. Trimming took off 3 bases at V and 6 bases at J, with 14 bases between the two ends. The CDR3 runs 14 residues. CDR3: CASSARTTGDTQYF. The DNA of the CDR3 is TGTGCCAGCAGCGCCAGGACTACCGGGGATACGCAGTATTTT.

This rearrangement joins TRBV11-2 to TRBJ1-1; 9 bases align to TRBD1. The CDR3 extends over 14 amino acids. Looked up from germline, CDR1 is SGHAT and CDR2 is FQNNGV. Trimming took 4 bases from V and 5 from J; bases not matched to a gene: 5. CDR3 residues: CASSSGQGWTEAFF. The CDR3 nucleotides are TGTGCCAGCAGCTCAGGACAGGGGTGGACTGAAGCTTTCTTT.

The V and J genes are TRBV6-1 and TRBJ1-6, with unresolved D. Germline values: CDR1 MNHNS, CDR2 SASEGT. The germline V and J ends were trimmed by 1 base and 4 bases, with 8 bases remaining between them. This CDR3 comprises 15 residues. In nucleotides, the CDR3 is TGTGCCAGCAGTGAAGAGAGGGAATATAATTCACCCCTCCACTTT. Translation: CASSEEREYNSPLHF.

The CDR3 reads CASSHGTDFRPLHF. The CDR3 nucleotides are TGTGCCAGCAGCCACGGGACAGACTTTAGACCCCTCCACTTT. This rearrangement joins TRBV9 to TRBJ1-6; 7 positions agree with TRBD1. The V and J ends lost 4 bases and 12 bases, in that order; junction bases with no gene match: 10. This CDR3 contains 14 residues. Germline CDR1 and CDR2: SGDLS and YYNGEE. The full variable domain, with the rest looked up from reference TRBV9 and TRBJ1-6, is DSGVTQTPKHLITATGQRVTLRCSPRSGDLSVYWYQQSLDQGLQFLIQYYNGEERAKGNILERFSAQQFPDLHSELNLSSLELGDSALYFCASSHGTDFRPLHFGNGTRLTVT.

The rearrangement links TRBV5-1 to TRBJ1-1, with a tentative D call TRBD1 (6 bases). V was clipped by 1 base and J by 10 bases, with 14 bases between them. Per germline, CDR1 SGHRS and CDR2 YFSETQ. This CDR3 has 13 amino acids. CDR3 loop: CASSLLQGLGAFF. CDR3 nucleotide sequence: TGCGCCAGCAGCTTGTTACAGGGTTTAGGAGCTTTCTTT.

The chain recombines TRBV19 with TRBJ2-3; D may be TRBD1 (5 bases). This CDR3 has 14 amino acids. The germline CDR1 and CDR2 sequences are LNHDA and SQIVND (reference sequence). Deletions cut 7 bases from V and 0 bases from J, with 11 bases between. The CDR3 sequence: CASKTDTSTDTQYF. As DNA, the CDR3 is TGTGCCAGTAAGACGGACACTAGCACAGATACGCAGTATTTT.

The V gene is TRBV6-2 or TRBV6-3, the J gene TRBJ1-5, with D maybe TRBD1 (6 bases). The germline V gene has CDR1 MNHEY and CDR2 SVGEGT. Trimming cost V 5 bases and J 3 bases, with 11 bases left between them. The CDR3 extends over 14 amino acids. CDR3 bases: TGTGCCAGCAGTGATGGACAGTTCAATCAGCCCCAGCATTTT. Its protein product is CASSDGQFNQPQHF.

The J gene is TRBJ2-7, the V gene TRBV7-2; 7 bases align to TRBD2. Germline V gene lookup returns CDR1 SGHTA and CDR2 FQGNSA. V lost 2 bases to trimming and J lost 7 bases; unmatched junction nucleotides: 8. This CDR3 comprises 14 residues. DNA for the CDR3: TGTGCCAGCAGCTTACCGGGAGGCCCGCGGGAGCAGTACTTC. This gives the protein CASSLPGGPREQYF.

The chain joins TRBV10-3 to TRBJ1-1; possible D gene TRBD1, 6 bases. Germline V gene lookup returns CDR1 ENHRY and CDR2 SYGVKD. The length of the CDR3 is 15 residues. V was cut by 4 bases and J by 3 bases, with 15 bases left in between. The DNA of the CDR3 is TGTGCCATCAGTGCTTCAGGGAGGGGGGACACTGAAGCTTTCTTT. Translation: CAISASGRGDTEAFF.

This clone was seen once. This chain links TRBV28 with TRBJ2-7, with 7 positions matching TRBD2. J gave up 3 bases and V 4 bases, and 9 bases lay outside the gene matches. The V gene's germline CDR1 is MDHEN and CDR2 SYDVKM. This CDR3 contains 15 residues. The CDR3 bases are TGTGCCAGCAGTTCCCCTAGCGGAAGAGTCTACGAGCAGTACTTC. Translation: CASSSPSGRVYEQYF.

The V call is TRBV13, the J call TRBJ2-7; D is uncertain. Trimming took 3 bases from V and 3 from J, leaving 15 bases between them. Germline loops: CDR1 PRHDT, CDR2 FYEKMQ (reference sequence). CDR3 length: 15 residues. Here the CDR3 reads CASSLGIDLYYEQYF. The CDR3 nucleotides read TGTGCCAGCAGCTTGGGTATCGACTTATACTACGAGCAGTACTTC. The variable domain in full, completed from reference TRBV13 and TRBJ2-7, reads AAGVIQSPRHLIKEKRETATLKCYPIPRHDTVYWYQQGPGQDPQFLISFYEKMQSDKGSIPDRFSAQQFSDYHSELNMSSLELGDSALYFCASSLGIDLYYEQYFGPGTRLTVT.

In DNA form, the CDR3 reads TGTGCCAGCAGCCGGGGGGGGGATGGCTACACCTTC. This translates into CASSRGGDGYTF. J is TRBJ1-2 and V is TRBV5-4; D perhaps matches TRBD1 (5 bases). V was shortened by 4 bases and J by 6 bases, with 10 bases between the two germline ends. CDR1 and CDR2 from the germline V gene are SGHNT and YYREEE (reference sequence). There are 12 residues in the CDR3.

The J gene is TRBJ2-7, the V gene TRBV9; 11 bases match TRBD2. The CDR3 spans 15 residues. CDR1 and CDR2 (germline): SGDLS, YYNGEE. Trimming removed 2 bases from V and 4 bases from J; junction bases left unmatched: 5. The CDR3 sequence: CASSVASGGWYEQYF. The CDR3, as DNA: TGTGCCAGCAGCGTGGCTAGCGGGGGGTGGTACGAGCAGTACTTC.